This TCR beta chain was recovered during a study of T cells expressing NK-cell markers. TCRdb reworked the 5' RACE reads into one entry per CDR3 protein, no DNA. This table lists 350,000 to 400,000 distinct CDR3 sequences. CDR1 DFQATT and CDR2 SNEGSKA come from the germline V gene (reference sequence). CDR3 length equals 13 residues. The chain couples TRBV20-1 to TRBJ1-5; there is no DNA to check the TCRdb D call of TRBD1. This sequence was found in a woman between 45 and 65 years old in good health. Material: blood T cells: a sorted CD56 or NKG2C T cell subset, CD4+ or CD8+ T cells, or bulk PBMC T cells (not recorded which). CDR3 loop: CSARTERNQPQHF.